This T cell receptor beta chain was found in a study of blood T cell repertoires in COVID-19. Study at large: Collection of acute and convalescent COVID-19 samples took place in the United States, Italy and Spain.

This clone has just one count. Sequencing used immunoSEQ multiplex PCR; TCRdb keeps in-frame clones, though not all of them. The table shows 170,000 or so clones, with around nine tenths occurring only once. Trimming removed 0 bases from V and 4 bases from J, with 7 bases in between. The CDR3 is 13 residues long. Per germline, CDR1 LGHNA and CDR2 YSLEER. This receptor was identified in a woman under 30 who had recovered from COVID-19. The J gene is TRBJ2-7, the V gene TRBV4-3, with no clear D. Sequenced: peripheral blood. The DNA of the CDR3 is TGCGCCAGCAGCCAAGATATCAGTTACGAGCAGTACTTC. Encoded protein: CASSQDISYEQYF.